The 9 T cell receptor beta chains below all came from one sample that was sequenced in a study of cytomegalovirus exposure and HLA in healthy donors. PCR primers comprised 60 Vbeta and 13 Jbeta primers. Sequenced by immunoSEQ multiplex PCR; TCRdb stores in-frame clones only, minus some. The table records about 230,000 clones, around 80% of them present only once. The sample was PBMCs. Source of these receptors: a boy between 10 and 17 years old in good health and CMV-seronegative.

Turning to this clone: An end of the junction does not agree with germline; a read error may underlie this. Other DNA variants within this sample encode the same CDR3. The rearrangement joins TRBV2 to TRBJ1-2; D remains unclear. The CDR3 extends over 14 amino acids. CDR1 SNHLY and CDR2 FYNNEI come from the germline V gene. In DNA, the CDR3 is TGTGCTAGCAGTGAACAGATCCGCAACTATGGCTACACCTTC. Residues: CASSEQIRNYGYTF.

V and J are TRBV30 and TRBJ2-7, with D perhaps matching TRBD2 (6 bases). Germline V gives CDR1 GTSNPN, CDR2 SVGIG (reference sequence). This CDR3 contains 16 residues. V gave up 0 bases and J gave up 6 bases, with 21 bases separating them. In DNA form, the CDR3 reads TGTGCCTGGAGTGTAACGGGACTGGTAAAAGGTCCCGAGCAGTACTTC. It translates to CAWSVTGLVKGPEQYF.

The CDR3: CASSLWPQRLYGYTF. The CDR3 coding sequence is TGTGCCAGCAGCTTGTGGCCCCAGCGATTATATGGCTACACCTTC. The chain joins TRBV5-8 to TRBJ1-2; no reliable D call. Germline CDR1 and CDR2: SGHTS and YDEGEE. V lost 1 base, J lost 5 bases, and 15 bases lay in between. The CDR3 is made up of 15 amino acids.

Written as DNA, the CDR3 is TGTGCCAGCAGCTGGGGACAGGGTAATCAGCCCCAGCATTTT. Encoded protein: CASSWGQGNQPQHF. The chain uses TRBV7-8 and TRBJ1-5; 9 bases are a match to TRBD1. Trimming removed 4 bases from V and 4 bases from J; junction bases left unmatched: 2. The CDR3 is 14 amino acids. Germline V gives CDR1 SGHVS, CDR2 FQNEAQ.

V gene TRBV30 combines with J gene TRBJ1-2; D perhaps matches TRBD1 (5 bases). This CDR3 has 11 residues. From germline, CDR1 is GTSNPN and CDR2 SVGIG (reference sequence). V was cut by 6 bases and J by 6 bases, with 11 bases left in between. The CDR3 coding sequence is TGTGCCTGTCGACAGCACCATGGCTACACCTTC. Translating it yields CACRQHHGYTF.

CDR3 protein: CASSLVWRDTGELFF. The DNA of the CDR3 is TGCGCCAGCAGCCTCGTCTGGAGGGACACCGGGGAGCTGTTTTTT. V is TRBV5-1 and J is TRBJ2-2, with TRBD2 as a possible D gene (6 bases). V was shortened by 4 bases and J by 3 bases, with 13 bases between the two germline ends. Looked up from germline, CDR1 is SGHRS and CDR2 is YFSETQ. CDR3 size: 15 residues.

The J gene is TRBJ1-5, the V gene TRBV27; D may be TRBD1 (5 bases). CDR3 size: 15 residues. V lost 2 bases to trimming and J lost 2 bases, with 10 bases between them. In germline, CDR1 is MNHEY, CDR2 SMNVEV (reference sequence). In DNA form, the CDR3 reads TGTGCCAGCAGTTTAGGGGCGAATGGCAATCAGCCCCAGCATTTT. Its translation: CASSLGANGNQPQHF.

V is TRBV4-2 and J is TRBJ2-5; D not certain. The end of the DNA fits TRBJ2-7 better, so the J call may be wrong. Germline V gene data show CDR1 as LGHNA and CDR2 as YNFKEQ. The CDR3 contains 12 residues. CDR3 nucleotides: TGTGCCAGCAGCCAAGTACGAGGCGAGCAGTACTTC. As protein: CASSQVRGEQYF.

This clone was seen more than once but under ten times. This chain joins TRBV9 and TRBJ2-1; 8 bases align to TRBD2. The CDR3 is made up of 17 amino acids. From germline, CDR1 is SGDLS and CDR2 YYNGEE. The ends lost 4 bases at V and 0 bases at J; junction bases unmatched: 9. The CDR3 sequence is CASSPRLATRSYNEQFF. In DNA form, the CDR3 reads TGTGCCAGCAGCCCCCGACTAGCGACCCGCTCCTACAATGAGCAGTTCTTC.